What follows is one T cell receptor beta chain and its context. The sample comes from a study of blood T cell repertoires in COVID-19. Study-wide background: Samples of COVID-19 (acute and convalescent) were obtained from the United States, Italy and Spain.

The CDR3 consists of 18 residues. Between the trimmed V and J ends, which lost 5 bases and 7 bases, there was a span of 24 bases. The germline CDR1 and CDR2 sequences are MDHEN and SYDVKM. Authors' methods: Cell counts per sample came from amplifying reference gene primers. Method: immunoSEQ multiplex PCR; TCRdb's copy keeps in-frame clones and lacks some. The D gene and trimming were derived from the DNA, and the V and J assignments and clone size from that table. The table lists around 200,000 clones, roughly 90% of them singletons, with around 20% in the top ten. The TCR comes from a man in his 70s with active or convalescent COVID-19. The sequenced sample was peripheral blood. The genes are TRBV28 and TRBJ1-6; no clear D. The DNA of the CDR3 is TGTGCCAGCAGTAAAACCAAGTACGAGAGCGTAGGCAATTCACCCCTCCACTTT. Translated: CASSKTKYESVGNSPLHF.